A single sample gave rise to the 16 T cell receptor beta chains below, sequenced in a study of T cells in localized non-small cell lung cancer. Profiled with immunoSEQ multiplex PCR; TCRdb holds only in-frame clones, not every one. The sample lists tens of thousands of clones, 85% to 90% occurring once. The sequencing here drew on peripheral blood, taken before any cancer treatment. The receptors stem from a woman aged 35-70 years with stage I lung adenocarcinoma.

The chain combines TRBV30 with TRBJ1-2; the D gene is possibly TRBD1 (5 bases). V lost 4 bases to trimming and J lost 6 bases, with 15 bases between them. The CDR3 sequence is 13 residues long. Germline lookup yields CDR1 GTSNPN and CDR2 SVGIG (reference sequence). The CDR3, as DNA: TGTGCCTGGACCCCTAGGGGTGAGGATGGCTACACCTTC. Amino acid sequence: CAWTPRGEDGYTF.

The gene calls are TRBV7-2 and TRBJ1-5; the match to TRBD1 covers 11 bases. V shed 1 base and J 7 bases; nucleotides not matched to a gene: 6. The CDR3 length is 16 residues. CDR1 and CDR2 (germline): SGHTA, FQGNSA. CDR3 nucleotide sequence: TGTGCCAGCAGCTTAGTCGGACAGGGGGCATACCAGCCCCAGCATTTT. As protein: CASSLVGQGAYQPQHF.

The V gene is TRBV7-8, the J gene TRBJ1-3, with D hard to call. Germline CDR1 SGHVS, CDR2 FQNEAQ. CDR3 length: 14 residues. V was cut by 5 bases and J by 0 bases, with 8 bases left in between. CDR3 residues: CASSTGFSGNTIYF. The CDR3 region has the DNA TGTGCCAGCAGCACCGGATTCTCTGGAAACACCATATATTTT.

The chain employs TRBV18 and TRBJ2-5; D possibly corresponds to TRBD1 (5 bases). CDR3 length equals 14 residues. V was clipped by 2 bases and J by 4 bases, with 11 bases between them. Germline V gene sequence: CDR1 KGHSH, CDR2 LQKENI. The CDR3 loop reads CASSPLGAGETQYF. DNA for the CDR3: TGTGCCAGCTCACCATTAGGGGCAGGAGAGACCCAGTACTTC.

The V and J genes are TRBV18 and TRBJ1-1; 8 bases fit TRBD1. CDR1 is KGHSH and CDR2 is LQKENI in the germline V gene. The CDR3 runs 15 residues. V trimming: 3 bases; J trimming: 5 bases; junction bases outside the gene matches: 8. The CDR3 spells CASSPDRDGVTEAFF. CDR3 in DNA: TGTGCCAGCTCACCGGACAGGGATGGGGTAACTGAAGCTTTCTTT.

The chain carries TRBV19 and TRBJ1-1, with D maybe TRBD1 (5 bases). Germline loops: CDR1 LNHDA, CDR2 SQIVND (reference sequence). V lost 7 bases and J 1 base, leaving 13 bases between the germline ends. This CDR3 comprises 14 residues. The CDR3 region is CASTLGRSNTEAFF. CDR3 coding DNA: TGTGCCAGTACCCTGGGGCGGTCGAACACTGAAGCTTTCTTT.

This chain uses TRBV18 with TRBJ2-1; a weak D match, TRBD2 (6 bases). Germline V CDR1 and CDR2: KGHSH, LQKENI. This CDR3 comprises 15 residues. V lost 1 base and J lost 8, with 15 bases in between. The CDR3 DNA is TGTGCCAGCTCACCACGGTCGGGAGCTTACGATGAGCAGTTCTTC. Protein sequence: CASSPRSGAYDEQFF. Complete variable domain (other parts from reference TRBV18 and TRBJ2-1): NAGVMQNPRHLVRRRGQEARLRCSPMKGHSHVYWYRQLPEEGLKFMVYLQKENIIDESGMPKERFSAEFPKEGPSILRIQQVVRGDSAAYFCASSPRSGAYDEQFFGPGTRLTVL.

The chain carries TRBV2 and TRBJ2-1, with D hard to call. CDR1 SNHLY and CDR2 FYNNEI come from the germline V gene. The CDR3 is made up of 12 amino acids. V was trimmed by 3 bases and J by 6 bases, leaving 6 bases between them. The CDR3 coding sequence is TGTGCCAGCAGTGATTCCCTCAATGAGCAGTTCTTC. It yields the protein CASSDSLNEQFF. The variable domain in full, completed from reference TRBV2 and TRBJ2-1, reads EPEVTQTPSHQVTQMGQEVILRCVPISNHLYFYWYRQILGQKVEFLVSFYNNEISEKSEIFDDQFSVERPDGSNFTLKIRSTKLEDSAMYFCASSDSLNEQFFGPGTRLTVL.

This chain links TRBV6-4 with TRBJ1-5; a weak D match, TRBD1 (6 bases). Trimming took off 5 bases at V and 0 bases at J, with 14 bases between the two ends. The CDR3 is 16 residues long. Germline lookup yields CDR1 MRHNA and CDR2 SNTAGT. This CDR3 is CASSRTAFYSNQPQHF. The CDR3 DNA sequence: TGTGCCAGCAGTAGGACAGCTTTCTATAGCAATCAGCCCCAGCATTTT.

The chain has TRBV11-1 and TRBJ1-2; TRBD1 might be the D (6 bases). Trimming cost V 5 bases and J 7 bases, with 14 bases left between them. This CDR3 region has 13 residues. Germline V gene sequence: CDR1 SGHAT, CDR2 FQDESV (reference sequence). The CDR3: CASSHREGSGYTF. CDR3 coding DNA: TGTGCCAGCAGCCACAGGGAGGGCTCTGGCTACACCTTC.

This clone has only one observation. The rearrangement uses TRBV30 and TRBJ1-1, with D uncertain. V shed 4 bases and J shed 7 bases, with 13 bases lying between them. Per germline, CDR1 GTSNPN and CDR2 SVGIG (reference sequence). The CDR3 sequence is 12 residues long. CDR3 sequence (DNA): TGTGCCTGGAACTTCGGGAGAGGTGAAGCTTTCTTT. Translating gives CAWNFGRGEAFF.

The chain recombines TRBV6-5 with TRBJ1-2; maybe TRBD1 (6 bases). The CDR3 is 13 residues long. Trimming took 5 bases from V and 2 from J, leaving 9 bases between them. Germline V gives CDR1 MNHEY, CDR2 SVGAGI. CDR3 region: CASSITGNYGYTF. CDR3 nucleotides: TGTGCCAGCAGTATAACAGGGAACTATGGCTACACCTTC.

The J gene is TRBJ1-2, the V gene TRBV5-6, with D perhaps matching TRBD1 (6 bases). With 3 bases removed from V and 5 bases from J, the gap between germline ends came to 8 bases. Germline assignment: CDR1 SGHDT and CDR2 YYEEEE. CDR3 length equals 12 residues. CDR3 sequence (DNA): TGTGCCAGCAGCTCGGGGACATATGGCTACACCTTC. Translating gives CASSSGTYGYTF. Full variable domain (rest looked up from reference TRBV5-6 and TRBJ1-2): DAGVTQSPTHLIKTRGQQVTLRCSPKSGHDTVSWYQQALGQGPQFIFQYYEEEERQRGNFPDRFSGHQFPNYSSELNVNALLLGDSALYLCASSSGTYGYTFGSGTRLTVV.

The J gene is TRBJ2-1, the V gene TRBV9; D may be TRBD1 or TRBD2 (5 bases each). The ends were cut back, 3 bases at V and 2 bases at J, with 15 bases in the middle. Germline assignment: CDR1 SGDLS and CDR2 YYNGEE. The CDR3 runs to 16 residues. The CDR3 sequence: CASSAPGTRTYNEQFF. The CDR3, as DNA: TGTGCCAGCAGCGCACCCGGGACCCGGACCTACAATGAGCAGTTCTTC.

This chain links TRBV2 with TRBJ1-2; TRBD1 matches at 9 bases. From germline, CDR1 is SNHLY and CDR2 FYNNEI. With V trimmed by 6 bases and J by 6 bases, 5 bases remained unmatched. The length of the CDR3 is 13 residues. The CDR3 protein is CASRGDRADGYTF. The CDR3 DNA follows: TGTGCCAGCAGAGGGGACAGGGCAGATGGCTACACCTTC.

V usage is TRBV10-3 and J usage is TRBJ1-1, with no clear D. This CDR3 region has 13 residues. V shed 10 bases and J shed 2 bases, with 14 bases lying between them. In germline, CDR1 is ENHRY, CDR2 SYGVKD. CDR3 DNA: TGTGCCAGGCGAGTTGGACCTAACACTGAAGCTTTCTTT. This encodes CARRVGPNTEAFF.